This TCR beta chain comes out of a study of shared clonotypes between healthy human individuals. With V trimmed by 5 bases and J by 15 bases, 19 bases remained unmatched. CDR3 length equals 16 residues. Germline CDR1 SNHLY, CDR2 FYNNEI. Naive CD8 cells, CD45RO-negative and positively selected for CCR7, excluded terminally differentiated effector memory CD45RA+ cells. Study-wide results and limits: Sharing across a few donors was seen in 4.5% to 5.5% of naive CD4 clonotypes. Clonotypes not shared had lower generation probabilities than those common to all four donors. Blood was the only sampled material, and tissue repertoires likely differ.

Here immunoSEQ multiplex PCR was the method, and the copy in TCRdb shows in-frame clones only, minus some. The sample shows over 2,000,000 clones, approximately 92% of them seen only once. A word on this clone: Its antigen is as yet unknown.

Sequenced input: naive CD8+ T cells from PBMCs. The source is a young man in good health. Some clones in this sample may be carry-over from other donors' samples. This chain connects TRBV2 to TRBJ2-1; 10 positions agree with TRBD2. In nucleotides, the CDR3 is TGTGCCAGCAGTCCAGAAACTTGGGCTAGCGGGAGAGGAATGTTCTTC. It yields the protein CASSPETWASGRGMFF. Based on the CDR3 plus reference TRBV2 and TRBJ2-1, the full variable domain is EPEVTQTPSHQVTQMGQEVILRCVPISNHLYFYWYRQILGQKVEFLVSFYNNEISEKSEIFDDQFSVERPDGSNFTLKIRSTKLEDSAMYFCASSPETWASGRGMFFGPGTRLTVL.